This T cell receptor (beta chain) is from a study of beta chain features in type 1 diabetes. The study's findings and limits: Among patients with Type 1 diabetes, TCRB CDR3s were moderately but significantly shorter in every one of the four CD4+ subsets.

Expressed TCRB transcripts got sequenced, as all isolated RNA was reverse transcribed. The method was immunoSEQ multiplex PCR; TCRdb's version includes in-frame clones alone and lacks a portion of them. In the table there are hundreds of thousands of clones, about an eighth of which are singletons. The CDR3 runs 13 residues. Germline assignment: CDR1 LNHNV and CDR2 YYDKDF (reference sequence). Between the trimmed V and J ends, which lost 0 bases and 4 bases, there was a span of 5 bases. CD4+ naive, central memory, regulatory and stem cell-like memory subsets were isolated by sorting on CD45RO/CCR7/CD25/CD127/CD95/CD27. This clone came up a few times. Its antigen is unknown. Other DNA variants within this sample encode the same CDR3.

The source is a man aged 18 to 29 with type 1 diabetes. The source material was naive CD4+ T cells from blood. This chain uses TRBV15 with TRBJ2-3, with no clear D. The CDR3 sequence is CATSRDGADTQYF. DNA of the CDR3: TGTGCCACCAGCAGAGATGGGGCAGATACGCAGTATTTT.